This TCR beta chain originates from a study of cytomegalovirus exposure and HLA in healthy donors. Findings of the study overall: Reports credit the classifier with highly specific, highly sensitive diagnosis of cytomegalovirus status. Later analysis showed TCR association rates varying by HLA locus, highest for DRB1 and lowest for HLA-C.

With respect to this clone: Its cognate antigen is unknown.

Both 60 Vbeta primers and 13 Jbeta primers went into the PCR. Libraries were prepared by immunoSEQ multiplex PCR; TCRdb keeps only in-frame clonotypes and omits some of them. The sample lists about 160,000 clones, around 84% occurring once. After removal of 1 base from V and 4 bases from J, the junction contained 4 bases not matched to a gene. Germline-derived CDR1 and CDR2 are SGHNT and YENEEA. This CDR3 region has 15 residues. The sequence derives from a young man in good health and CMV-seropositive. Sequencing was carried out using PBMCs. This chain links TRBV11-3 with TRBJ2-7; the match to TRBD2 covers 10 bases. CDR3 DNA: TGTGCCAGCAGCTTAGTCGCGACTAGCGGGTACGAGCAGTACTTC. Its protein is CASSLVATSGYEQYF.